This entry describes one TCR beta chain. In the CD4+ fraction, cells were divided into CD45RA+ naive and CD45RA-negative memory subsets. The data stem from a study of shared clonotypes between healthy human individuals. Here immunoSEQ multiplex PCR was the method, and the copy in TCRdb shows in-frame clones only, minus some. There are roughly 1,500,000 clones in the sample; 95% to 99% occur only once, and 0.4% to 0.55% lies in the top ten. The clonotype was recovered from a man aged 25 to 45 in good health. Sequencing input: naive CD4+ T cells sorted from blood. Subset of the sample: CD45RA+ positively selected.

CDR3 region: CASSLERNNEQFF. The CDR3 DNA reads TGTGCCAGCAGTCTAGAAAGGAACAATGAGCAGTTCTTC. The V call is TRBV2, the J call TRBJ2-1; no reliable D call. The CDR3 is 13 residues long. CDR1 and CDR2 (germline): SNHLY, FYNNEI. Trimming took off 5 bases at V and 5 bases at J, with 10 bases between the two ends.